Listed here is a single TCR beta chain. Its antigen is currently unknown. This may come from a read error, since a much larger clone is one base off. A second PCR of about 7 to 11 cycles used a sample-barcoded 5' primer and a J-beta primer mix. TCRdb reprocessed the 5' RACE reads with MiXCR, giving one entry per CDR3 protein. This table holds roughly 700,000 distinct CDR3 sequences, 49% found once. The amount of total RNA extracted per sample was at least 6 micrograms. These data originate in a study of blood T cells in healthy people across ages. Germline CDR1 is SQVTM and CDR2 is ANQGSEA. CDR3 length: 11 amino acids. Points from the study as a whole: The authors considered diversity estimates from one million T cells to be underestimates. PBMCs left unsorted prevented a conclusive naive versus antigen-experienced comparison.

J is TRBJ2-7 and V is TRBV29-1, with D perhaps TRBD2 (5 bases). This TCR derives from a woman aged 60 to 75 in good health. The sequenced sample consisted of blood. Here the CDR3 DNA reads TGCAACTTCACTATAAGCGGCGAGCAGTACTTC. Protein product: CNFTISGEQYF.